What follows is one T cell receptor beta chain and its context. This clone was seen repeatedly, ten times or more. The antigen it recognizes is unknown. Base qualities are missing; no much larger clone stands one base away. Receptors were amplified or captured by PCR. TCRdb records Illumina HiSeq 4000 as the sequencer. The TCR beta-chain CDR3 region of each patient was profiled by high-throughput sequencing. On the authors' methods: A classifier to discriminate distant-metastatic papillary thyroid cancer patients was built from CDR3 differences across clinicopathological groups. The Shannon index was used to measure repertoire diversity, and the Morisita-Horn index was used to measure how similar tumor and blood repertoires were. The raw public reads went through TCRdb reprocessing: fastp at Q25, MiXCR clone calling, in-frame beta chains kept. TCRdb's processing, not the authors', yielded these V and J calls. Present in this sample are some 15,000 clones, around 25% of which were seen just once. Clones ranked in the top ten supply about 10% of the sample.

No treatment had been received by any patient before thyroid surgery. The study retrospectively analysed patient clinical samples collected from about 2012 to 2018 using T-cell receptor beta sequencing. The data belong to a study of metastatic and nonmetastatic thyroid tumors (dated by TCRdb to the early 2020s). About the full investigation: Repertoires from peripheral blood and from tumor or nodule tissue samples of malignant and benign thyroid patients were compared.

Taken from cysteine to phenylalanine, the CDR3 has 16 residues. Left in the record is the CDR3 DNA by itself, 48 bases read in frame from the first base. Trimming costs V 3 bases and J 9 bases, and their ends lie 24 bases apart. CDR1 and CDR2, per the germline V gene (reference sequence), are DFQATT and SNEGSKA. The investigation overall reported the following: TCR beta diversity was reported as significantly higher in malignant tumors than in benign nodules, in both blood and tumor samples.

The sequencing sample was made of blood. The source is a male donor with papillary thyroid cancer or a benign thyroid nodule (not recorded which). Some clones in this sample may be carry-over from other donors' samples. The chain links TRBV20-1 with TRBJ1-5, with the identity of the D gene unclear. The CDR3 in this case is CSASPLGRRVRGPQHF. The DNA sequence is given as TGCAGTGCTAGTCCTTTAGGAAGACGGGTTAGAGGGCCCCAGCATTTT.